These 2 T cell receptor beta chains share one sample of origin, sequenced in a study of Graves' ophthalmopathy and Graves' hyperthyroidism. TCR beta CDR3 regions were amplified from RNA transcripts. HTBI primers were used in a first-round RT-PCR, which preceded a second-round multiplex PCR. TCRdb re-called the multiplex PCR reads with MiXCR, one entry per CDR3 protein. The sample gives over a million distinct CDR3 sequences, about two fifths of which show up once; over 8.5% is in the top ten. The sequenced sample was peripheral blood or thyroid tissue (not recorded which). Receptor source: an adult man with Graves' hyperthyroidism.

The table lists this clonotype with many counts. The CDR3, as DNA: TGCAGCGTTGAAGATGATCAGGCAGGCATGAACACTGAAGCTTTCTTT. Translated, it gives CSVEDDQAGMNTEAFF. The chain has TRBV29-1 and TRBJ1-1; D is undetermined. There are 16 residues in the CDR3. V lost 0 bases and J lost 0, with 14 bases in between. CDR1 is SQVTM and CDR2 is ANQGSEA in the germline V gene.

This clonotype was seen only a few times. A much larger clone is a single base away; this may be a read error. The chain carries TRBV7-2 and TRBJ2-7, with D possibly matching TRBD1 (5 bases). The CDR3 spans 12 residues. Germline CDR1 SGHTA, CDR2 FQGNSA. Trimming shortened V by 5 bases and J by 5 bases, and 10 bases separated the two germline ends. CDR3 loop: CASSQGINEQYF. CDR3 bases: TGTGCCAGCAGCCAGGGAATCAACGAGCAGTACTTC.